Listed below are T cell receptor beta chains from one sample, sequenced in a study of CD8+ T cells in alopecia areata. Sequenced by immunoSEQ multiplex PCR; TCRdb stores in-frame clones only, minus some. The profile covers under 250,000 clones, with about three fifths appearing a single time and 0.45% taken by the ten largest. The specimen comprised CD4+ T cells sorted from blood, sampled at week 0. These receptors originate from a human donor with alopecia areata. Each CDR3 is given with its conserved first and last residue. Fields, in order: J gene, V gene, CDR3 protein.

TRBJ2-7 TRBV27 CASSPRDRDYEQYF
TRBJ2-1 TRBV5-1 CASSLGVAGPYNEQFF
TRBJ2-2 TRBV15 CATSREGTPAESAGELFF
TRBJ1-2 TRBV5-1 CASSLGAGESDGYTF
TRBJ2-1 TRBV18 CASSPVLKSSSYNEQFF
TRBJ2-1 TRBV7-9 CASSIGFEQFF
TRBJ1-1 TRBV7-8 CASRPSGTPEAFF
TRBJ1-2 TRBV14 CASSPPLRGARGYGYTF
TRBJ2-5 TRBV7-3 CASSLSPRETQYF
TRBJ1-1 TRBV5-1 CASSTTGSMNTEAFF
TRBJ2-3 TRBV27 CASRVLDTQYF
TRBJ1-2 TRBV6-6 CAGGYSNYGYTF
TRBJ2-1 TRBV29-1 CSTQQGPRWNEQFF
TRBJ2-3 TRBV5-1 CASSLFSTSGRARRDTQYF
TRBJ2-1 TRBV4-2 CASSPGLASPAEGNEQFF
TRBJ2-7 TRBV29-1 CSVMPLASYEQYF
TRBJ1-2 TRBV9 CASSADPWTGGNVYGYTF
TRBJ1-5 TRBV30 CAYGQGGNQPQHF
TRBJ2-3 TRBV19 CSTRISSGTDTQYF
TRBJ2-1 TRBV29-1 CSVGVGGVIGYNEQFF
TRBJ2-1 TRBV30 CAWSPSGLAYNEQFF
TRBJ2-3 TRBV5-1 CASSSHGAGVTDTQYF
TRBJ2-5 TRBV29-1 CSVAHSQETQYF
TRBJ1-1 TRBV7-9 CASSSTGNTEAFF
TRBJ2-3 TRBV10-3 CAISGDGYTQYF
TRBJ1-2 TRBV29-1 CSAQGAQDYGYTF
TRBJ2-1 TRBV25-1 CASSGNSGKQFF
TRBJ2-7 TRBV7-2 CASSFWQGVHEQYF
TRBJ1-6 TRBV11-2 CASSLDRGVNSPLHF
TRBJ2-1 TRBV2 CASSDIVVNNEQFF
TRBJ2-5 TRBV28 CASSPPSVETQYF
TRBJ1-1 TRBV12-5 CASGFETGNTEAFF
TRBJ2-1 TRBV9 CASSVSGRTYNEQFF